These T cell receptor beta chains were read from a single sample in a study of blood T cell repertoires in COVID-19. Produced via immunoSEQ multiplex PCR; TCRdb's table is partial and in-frame only. The data hold about 300,000 clones, with nearly 90% observed a single time. Sequencing was done on a sample of PBMCs or T cells enriched from blood (not recorded which). The receptors stem from a woman aged 18 to 35 with acute COVID-19. Both conserved end residues are part of each CDR3. The D gene is left open where the match is weak. A clone size is listed for some rows: how often the clone was seen (once, few, many), or a class if it is expanded.

v_call	j_call	clone_size	d_call	cdr3_nt	cdr3_aa
TRBV3-1/TRBV3-2	TRBJ1-1	-	TRBD1	TGTGCCAGCAGCCAAGATATGGACAGGGAAGCTTTCTTT	CASSQDMDREAFF
TRBV7-9	TRBJ2-1	-	TRBD2	TGTGCCAGCAGCCCGGGGGGCTCCTACAATGAGCAGTTCTTC	CASSPGGSYNEQFF
TRBV19	TRBJ1-4	-	TRBD1	TGTGCCAGTAGTACTTGGACTTACAGGGGCGCCGAAAAACTGTTTTTT	CASSTWTYRGAEKLFF
TRBV19	TRBJ1-3	-	-	TGTGCCAGTAGTCGTCACAGGGTAATGGGAAACACCATATATTTT	CASSRHRVMGNTIYF
TRBV27	TRBJ2-7	-	TRBD2	TGTGCCAGCAGTTCACTAGCGGGAGGTCTCTACGAGCAGTACTTC	CASSSLAGGLYEQYF
TRBV13	TRBJ2-2	once	TRBD2	TGTGCCAGCAGCTCTACCTTCAGCGGGAGCGGCACCGGGGAGCTGTTTTTT	CASSSTFSGSGTGELFF
TRBV29-1	TRBJ2-5	few	-	TGCAGCGTTTCCCCGGGCGGGATAGGAGAGACCCAGTACTTC	CSVSPGGIGETQYF
TRBV19	TRBJ2-3	-	TRBD2	TGTGCCAGTAAGGGCGGGAGGGACACAGATACGCAGTATTTT	CASKGGRDTDTQYF
TRBV5-1	TRBJ2-6	-	-	TGCGCCAGCAGCTTGTGGGCGCGCTCTGGGGCCAACGTCCTGACTTTC	CASSLWARSGANVLTF
TRBV29-1	TRBJ2-5	-	-	TGCAGCGTTGAACCTCCCGAAGAGACCCAGTACTTC	CSVEPPEETQYF
TRBV28	TRBJ2-1	-	TRBD2	TGTGCCAGCAGTCCGAGGGTGCGGGAGTCTTACAATGAGCAGTTCTTC	CASSPRVRESYNEQFF
TRBV30	TRBJ1-3	-	TRBD1	TGTGCCTTTTCGAACAGGGGATTTCCTGGAAACACCATATATTTT	CAFSNRGFPGNTIYF
TRBV19	TRBJ1-2	-	TRBD1	TGTGCCAGTAGTCGACAGGGTGGGTTTATCTATGGCTACACCTTC	CASSRQGGFIYGYTF
TRBV11-1	TRBJ2-3	-	TRBD2	TGTGCCAGCAGCTCACTAGCGGGAGGGAGAGATACGCAGTATTTT	CASSSLAGGRDTQYF
TRBV24-1	TRBJ2-3	-	TRBD2	TGTGCCACCAGTGATTTCCCTTGGACTAGCGGGGACACAGATACGCAGTATTTT	CATSDFPWTSGDTDTQYF
TRBV2	TRBJ1-1	-	-	TGTGCCAGCAGCCTCCAAGGGGGGAACACTGAAGCTTTCTTT	CASSLQGGNTEAFF
TRBV7-3	TRBJ1-1	-	TRBD1	TGTGCCAGCAGCCCCACGACAGGGTCAATAGCTTTCTTT	CASSPTTGSIAFF
TRBV7-2	TRBJ1-2	-	TRBD1	TGTGCCAGCAGCTTCTCCGCGACAGGGGCCTTCTATGGCTACACCTTC	CASSFSATGAFYGYTF
TRBV9	TRBJ2-7	once	TRBD2	TGTGCCAGCAGCGTAGCTTCTAGCGGGAGCTACGAGCAGTACTTC	CASSVASSGSYEQYF
TRBV30	TRBJ1-1	-	-	TGTGCCTGGAGTGTAGGGGTTTCGAACACTGAAGCTTTCTTT	CAWSVGVSNTEAFF
TRBV28	TRBJ1-2	few	-	TGTGCCAGCAGATCAGGGCTTGGCTACACCTTC	CASRSGLGYTF
TRBV28	TRBJ2-3	few	TRBD1	TGTGCCAGCAGTTTAAGGGACAGCGCCACAGATACGCAGTATTTT	CASSLRDSATDTQYF
TRBV5-4	TRBJ2-5	-	TRBD2	TGTGCCAGCAGCTTGATCACTAGCGGGCAAGAGACCCAGTACTTC	CASSLITSGQETQYF
TRBV9	TRBJ2-1	-	TRBD2	TGTGCCAGCAGCCCCCACTCCGGTGCGGGAGTTAATGAGCAGTTCTTC	CASSPHSGAGVNEQFF
TRBV7-9	TRBJ2-5	-	TRBD2	TGTGCCAGCACCTCGGGGGGAGAGACCCAGTACTTC	CASTSGGETQYF
TRBV19	TRBJ1-2	-	TRBD1	TGTGCCAGTAGTTCCGGACAGGACTACCCCCATGGCTACACCTTC	CASSSGQDYPHGYTF
TRBV4-2	TRBJ2-1	-	TRBD2	TGTGCCAGCAGCCAAGTAGCGGGAGGGGGCACCTACAATGAGCAGTTCTTC	CASSQVAGGGTYNEQFF